A single sample gave rise to the 13 T cell receptor beta chains below, sequenced in a study of response to subunit inactivated influenza vaccine. TCRdb re-analysed the RT-PCR reads in MiXCR, keeping a single row per CDR3 protein. The data contain 400,000 to 650,000 distinct CDR3 sequences, approximately 7.8% of them seen just once; the ten biggest clones take up 13%. Here the sequenced sample was PBMCs from blood, taken around 25 months after vaccination. The receptors shown here come from a man aged 45-69 years who received an inactivated influenza vaccine.

The table lists this clonotype with a count of one. This may be a read error: a much more frequent sequence differs by one nucleotide. This chain connects TRBV12-3 or TRBV12-4 to TRBJ1-3; tentative D call: TRBD1 (5 bases). CDR3 length: 15 residues. The CDR3 DNA reads TGTGCCAGCAGGGGAGCAGGGAGCTCTGGAAACACCCTATATTTT. Its protein is CASRGAGSSGNTLYF.

The J gene is TRBJ2-5, the V gene TRBV28, with 8 bases matching TRBD1. This CDR3 is built from 16 residues. CDR1 and CDR2 (germline): MDHEN, SYDVKM. V was pared by 7 bases and J by 1 base, with 11 bases of the junction left unmatched. The CDR3 protein is CASTRQGWGLQETQYF. CDR3 coding DNA: TGTGCCAGCACTAGACAGGGGTGGGGGCTCCAAGAGACCCAGTACTTC. The full variable domain, its missing parts supplied by reference TRBV28 and TRBJ2-5, is DVKVTQSSRYLVKRTGEKVFLECVQDMDHENMFWYRQDPGLGLRLIYFSYDVKMKEKGDIPEGYSVSREKKERFSLILESASTNQTSMYLCASTRQGWGLQETQYFGPGTRLLVL.

This clonotype was observed a few times. The chain recombines TRBV4-3 with TRBJ2-1, with TRBD2 identical over 9 bases. The V gene's germline CDR1 is LGHNA and CDR2 YSLEER. The CDR3 consists of 16 residues. Trimming removed 0 bases from V and 8 bases from J; junction bases left unmatched: 8. The CDR3: CASSQDGREGLYEQFF. CDR3 nucleotides: TGCGCCAGCAGCCAAGACGGGCGGGAGGGCCTTTATGAGCAGTTCTTC.

This clonotype was counted ten times or more. The V call is TRBV12-3 or TRBV12-4, the J call TRBJ2-4; 7 bases agree with TRBD1. V was clipped by 7 bases and J by 9 bases; unmatched bases: 12. CDR3 length: 14 amino acids. The CDR3 here is CASTEGASRIIQYF. The CDR3, as DNA: TGTGCCAGCACCGAGGGGGCTAGTCGGATCATTCAGTACTTC.

This clonotype was detected ten times or more. The V call is TRBV15, the J call TRBJ2-1; D unresolved. The CDR3 is 12 residues long. V lost 1 base, J lost 8 bases, and 6 bases lay in between. CDR1 and CDR2 (germline): LNHNV, YYDKDF (reference sequence). Written as DNA, the CDR3 is TGTGCCACCAGCAGAGGAGTCGATGAGCAGTTCTTC. This sequence encodes CATSRGVDEQFF.

This clonotype was found a few times. The rearrangement uses TRBV20-1 and TRBJ2-7, with a possible D match to TRBD1 (6 bases). Germline CDR1 reads DFQATT; CDR2 reads SNEGSKA (reference sequence). The CDR3 has 15 residues. The V end was cut by 3 bases, the J end by 5 bases, with 20 bases between. This CDR3 reads CSAREPSGHEDEQYF. In DNA, the CDR3 is TGCAGTGCTAGGGAACCCTCGGGACACGAGGACGAGCAGTACTTC.

This clonotype has just a few counts. Written as DNA, the CDR3 is TGTGCCAGCCTCCGGGGCAGGGCTATTAGTACCGGGGAGCTGTTTTTT. This codes for CASLRGRAISTGELFF. This chain links TRBV6-2 or TRBV6-3 with TRBJ2-2, with D perhaps being TRBD1 or TRBD2 (5 bases each). Germline V gene sequence: CDR1 MNHEY, CDR2 SVGEGT. Trimming removed 8 bases from V and 5 bases from J, with 21 bases in between. This CDR3 comprises 16 residues.

There are many counts of this clonotype. The gene calls are TRBV18 and TRBJ1-1; D gene uncertain. V was clipped by 3 bases and J by 4 bases, with 18 bases between them. This CDR3 comprises 16 residues. Looked up from germline, CDR1 is KGHSH and CDR2 is LQKENI. The CDR3 DNA reads TGTGCCAGCTCACCCTTAAGGGCCGACACGGGCACTGAAGCTTTCTTT. As protein: CASSPLRADTGTEAFF.

Remarks on this clonotype: Since a much larger clone is just one base distant, this may be a read error. V usage is TRBV25-1 and J usage is TRBJ2-7; no firm D call. This CDR3 is 12 amino acids long. The germline gives CDR1 MGHDK, CDR2 SYGVNS. CDR3 protein: CDSSGGRHEQYF. The DNA of the CDR3 is TGTGACAGCAGTGGCGGAAGACACGAGCAGTACTTC.

This clonotype was detected a few times. The V gene is TRBV7-9, the J gene TRBJ2-1; D might be TRBD1 or TRBD2, each matching 6 bases. This CDR3 spans 15 amino acids. The V gene's germline CDR1 is SEHNR and CDR2 FQNEAQ (reference sequence). V was cut by 5 bases and J by 6 bases, with 17 bases left in between. The CDR3 sequence: CASSPLLGGRNEQFF. CDR3 bases: TGTGCCAGCAGCCCCCTCCTAGGGGGGCGCAATGAGCAGTTCTTC.

With respect to this clonotype: Germline is not matched at one junction end, which may reflect a read error. The chain couples TRBV3-1 to TRBJ2-1; 7 bases agree with TRBD2. The CDR3 runs 18 residues. Germline CDR1 is LGHDT and CDR2 is YNNKEL (reference sequence). The CDR3 nucleotides read TGTGCCAGCAGCCTAAACGAGCGGGACTCAAGCTCCTACAATGAGCGGTTCTTC. Translating it yields CASSLNERDSSSYNERFF.

This clonotype has at least ten counts. The gene calls are TRBV29-1 and TRBJ2-2; D not certain. The germline V and J ends were trimmed by 5 bases and 0 bases, with 10 bases remaining between them. Germline loops: CDR1 SQVTM, CDR2 ANQGSEA. The CDR3 covers 14 residues. CDR3 sequence: CSVPGIANTGELFF. Here the CDR3 DNA reads TGCAGCGTTCCGGGTATCGCGAACACCGGGGAGCTGTTTTTT.

The gene calls are TRBV7-2 and TRBJ2-1; 7 bases line up with TRBD1. Trimming at V came to 4 bases and at J to 3 bases, leaving 9 bases not matched to a gene. Germline V gives CDR1 SGHTA, CDR2 FQGNSA. This CDR3 is 16 amino acids long. CDR3 nucleotide sequence: TGTGCCAGCAGCTCGACAGGGTTTAGGTTCTACAATGAGCAGTTCTTC. This sequence encodes CASSSTGFRFYNEQFF.